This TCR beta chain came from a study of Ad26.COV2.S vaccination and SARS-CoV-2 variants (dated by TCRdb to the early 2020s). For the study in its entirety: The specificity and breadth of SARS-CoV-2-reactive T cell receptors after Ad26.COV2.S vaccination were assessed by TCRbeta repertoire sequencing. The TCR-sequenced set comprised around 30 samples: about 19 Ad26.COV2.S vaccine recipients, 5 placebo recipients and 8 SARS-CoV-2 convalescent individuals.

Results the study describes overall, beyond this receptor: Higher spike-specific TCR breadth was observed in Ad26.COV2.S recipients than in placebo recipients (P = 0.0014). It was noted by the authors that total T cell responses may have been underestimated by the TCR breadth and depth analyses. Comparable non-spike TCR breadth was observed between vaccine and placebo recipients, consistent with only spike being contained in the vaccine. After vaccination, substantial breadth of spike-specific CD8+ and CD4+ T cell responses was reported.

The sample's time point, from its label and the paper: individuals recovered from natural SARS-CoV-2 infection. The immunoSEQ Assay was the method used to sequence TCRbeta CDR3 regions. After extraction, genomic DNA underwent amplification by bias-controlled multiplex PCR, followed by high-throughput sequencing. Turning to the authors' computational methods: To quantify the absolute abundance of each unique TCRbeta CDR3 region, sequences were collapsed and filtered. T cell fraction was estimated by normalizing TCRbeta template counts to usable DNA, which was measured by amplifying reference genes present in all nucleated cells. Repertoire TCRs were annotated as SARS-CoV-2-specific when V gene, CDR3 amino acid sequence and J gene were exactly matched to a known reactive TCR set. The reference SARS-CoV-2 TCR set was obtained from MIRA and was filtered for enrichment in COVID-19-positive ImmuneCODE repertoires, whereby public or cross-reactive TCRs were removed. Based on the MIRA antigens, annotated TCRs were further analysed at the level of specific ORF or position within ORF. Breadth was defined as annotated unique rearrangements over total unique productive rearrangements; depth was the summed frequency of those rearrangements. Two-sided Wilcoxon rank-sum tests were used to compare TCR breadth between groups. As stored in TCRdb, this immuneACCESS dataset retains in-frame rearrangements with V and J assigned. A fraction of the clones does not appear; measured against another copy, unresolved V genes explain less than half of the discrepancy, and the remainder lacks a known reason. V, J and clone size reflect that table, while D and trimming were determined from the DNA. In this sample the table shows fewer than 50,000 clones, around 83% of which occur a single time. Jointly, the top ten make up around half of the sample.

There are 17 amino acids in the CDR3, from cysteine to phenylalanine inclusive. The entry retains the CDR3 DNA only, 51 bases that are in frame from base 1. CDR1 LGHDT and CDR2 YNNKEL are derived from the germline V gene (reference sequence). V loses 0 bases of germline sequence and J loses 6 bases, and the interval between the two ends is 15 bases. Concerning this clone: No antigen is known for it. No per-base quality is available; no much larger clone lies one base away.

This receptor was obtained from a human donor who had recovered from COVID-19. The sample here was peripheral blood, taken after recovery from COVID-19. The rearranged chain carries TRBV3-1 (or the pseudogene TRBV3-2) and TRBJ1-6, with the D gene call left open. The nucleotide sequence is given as TGTGCCAGCAGCCAAGAAGTTGCCAGCACGATTAATTCACCCCTCCACTTT. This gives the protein CASSQEVASTINSPLHF.